This note documents a single T cell receptor (beta chain) sequence. Its specificity is not known. The data stem from a study of shared clonotypes between healthy human individuals. Across the study: There were three CD4 naive, three CD4 memory, two CD8 naive and one CD8 memory plates per donor.

The method was immunoSEQ multiplex PCR; TCRdb's version includes in-frame clones alone and lacks a portion of them. Here the sample spans about 380,000 clones, about 97% being singletons. The V and J ends lost 1 base and 6 bases, in that order; junction bases with no gene match: 1. The CDR3 sequence is 13 residues long. Germline V gene sequence: CDR1 KGHSH, CDR2 LQKENI. The study, taken as a whole, reports: Limitation of the genetic and exposure-history diversity represented came from the few donors. Apart from blood, nothing was sampled; tissue repertoires likely differ.

All donors qualified as healthy HIV-negative adults and had experienced no recent acute infections or vaccinations. The material sequenced was memory CD8+ T cells sorted from blood. Subset indicated: CD45RO+ cells pooled with CCR7-negative TemRA cells. The chain uses TRBV18 and TRBJ1-2; 8 bases fit TRBD1. The receptor was isolated from a man aged 25 to 40 in good health. CDR3 nucleotide sequence: TGTGCCAGCTCACCACAGACAGGGGATGGCTACACCTTC. Translated, it gives CASSPQTGDGYTF.